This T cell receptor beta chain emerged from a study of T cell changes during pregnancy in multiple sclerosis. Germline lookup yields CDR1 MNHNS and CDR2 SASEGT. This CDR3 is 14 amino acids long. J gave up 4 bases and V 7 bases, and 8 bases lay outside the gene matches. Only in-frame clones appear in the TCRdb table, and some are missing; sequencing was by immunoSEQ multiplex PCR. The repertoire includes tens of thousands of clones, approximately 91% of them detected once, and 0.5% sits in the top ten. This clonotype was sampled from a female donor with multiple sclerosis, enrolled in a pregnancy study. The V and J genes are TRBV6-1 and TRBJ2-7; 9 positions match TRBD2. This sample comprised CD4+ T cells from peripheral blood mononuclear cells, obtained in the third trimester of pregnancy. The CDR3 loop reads CASTQAGGRYEQYF. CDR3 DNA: TGTGCCAGCACCCAGGCGGGGGGGCGGTACGAGCAGTACTTC.